A single T cell receptor beta chain is shown here with its context. Its target is not known. One junction end disagrees with the germline gene, perhaps due to a read error. Other DNA sequences in the sample encode the same CDR3. Each subset's genomic DNA was shared equally among a number of immunoSEQ plates. Libraries were prepared by immunoSEQ multiplex PCR; TCRdb keeps only in-frame clonotypes and omits some of them. The data contain approximately 1,000,000 clones, around 82% of them seen just once; the ten biggest clones take up more than 0.5%. The CDR3 spans 16 residues. Germline assignment: CDR1 WSHSY and CDR2 SAAADI. This specimen belongs to a study of shared clonotypes between healthy human individuals. Study observations and caveats: Clonotype sharing among donors likely depends on sequencing depth. Among the subsets, naive ones generally showed larger estimated richness than memory ones. Clonotypes shared by all four sorted-subset donors had higher generation probabilities than non-shared clonotypes.

Sequenced material: memory CD4+ T cells from PBMCs. This sample's subset: CD45RA-negative fraction. This TCR was sampled from a young man in good health. Some clones in this sample may be carry-over from other donors' samples. The J gene is TRBJ1-4, the V gene TRBV10-2; D perhaps matches TRBD1 (6 bases). The CDR3 region is CASSGSRGGGNEKLFF. DNA of the CDR3: TGCGCTAGCAGTGGTTCGAGGGGGGGTGGGAATGAAAAACTGTTTTTT.